A few counts support the clone carrying this TCR beta chain. This sample is drawn from a study of T cells after posttransplantation cyclophosphamide. The assay was immunoSEQ multiplex PCR, and TCRdb's table has in-frame clones only and misses some. Singletons are absent from the sample, which has about 39,000 clones. Germline CDR1 MNHNS, CDR2 SASEGT. CDR3 length equals 12 residues. Deletions cut 5 bases from V and 6 bases from J, with 11 bases between. This clonotype was sampled from a woman aged 45-65 years in good health and a related stem cell transplant donor. Sequenced sample: PBMCs. J is TRBJ2-7 and V is TRBV6-1, with a possible D match to TRBD1 (6 bases). The CDR3 nucleotides read TGTGCCAGCAGTTCCCAGGGGTCCGAGCAGTACTTC. Encoded protein: CASSSQGSEQYF.